The entry below describes one T cell receptor beta chain. Per the germline V gene, CDR1 is SGHTA and CDR2 is FQGNSA. This CDR3 spans 13 amino acids. V gave up 5 bases and J gave up 2 bases, with 8 bases separating them. The data belong to a study of control samples from healthy donors and cancer patients. Assay: immunoSEQ multiplex PCR; the TCRdb copy retains only in-frame clones and omits some. The sample records around 89,000 clones, approximately 78% being singletons. The sequence came from a woman aged 60-75 years in good health. The chain combines TRBV7-2 with TRBJ2-3; D gene unclear. The specimen was blood. The CDR3 DNA follows: TGTGCCAGCAGCCCCTGGGACACAGATACGCAGTATTTT. Its translation: CASSPWDTDTQYF.